This TCR beta chain appears in the sequencing data of a study of cytomegalovirus exposure and HLA in healthy donors. Study-level points and caveats: The productive fraction for most TCR beta V segments was about 90% or about 30% in an earlier analysis.

Germline CDR1 and CDR2: MNHEY and SMNVEV (reference sequence). The CDR3 is 14 residues long. Trimming removed 5 bases from V and 6 bases from J, with 16 bases in between. PCR used 60 Vbeta primers and 13 Jbeta primers. Measured with immunoSEQ multiplex PCR; TCRdb has only the in-frame clones, and not every one. The repertoire consists of roughly 110,000 clones, with 65% to 80% occurring once and the leading ten covering about 3.6%. On this clone itself: Antigen specificity is unknown.

Participants comprised healthy donors of bone marrow. There were likely unrecorded immune exposures, though donors were nominally healthy when sampled. The gene calls are TRBV27 and TRBJ1-1; D call uncertain. This TCR was sampled from a man aged 55-75 years in good health and CMV-seronegative. Sequencing was performed on PBMCs. In DNA, the CDR3 is TGTGCCAGCAGTCCAAGAGTGGGAGTCGCTGAAGCTTTCTTT. This codes for CASSPRVGVAEAFF.